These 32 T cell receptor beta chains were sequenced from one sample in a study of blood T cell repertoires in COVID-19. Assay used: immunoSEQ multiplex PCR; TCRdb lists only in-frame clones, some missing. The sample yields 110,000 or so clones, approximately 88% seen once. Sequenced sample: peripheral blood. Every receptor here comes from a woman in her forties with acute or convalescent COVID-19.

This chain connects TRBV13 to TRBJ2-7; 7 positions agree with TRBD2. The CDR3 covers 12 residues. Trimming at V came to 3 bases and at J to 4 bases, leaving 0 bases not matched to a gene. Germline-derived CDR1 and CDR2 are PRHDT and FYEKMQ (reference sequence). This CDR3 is CASSLRGYEQYF. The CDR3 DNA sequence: TGTGCCAGCAGCTTGCGGGGGTACGAGCAGTACTTC.

The CDR3 DNA follows: TGCGCCAGCAGCTTGTTGCCAGGGGGCGTCTATGGCTACACCTTC. Amino acids: CASSLLPGGVYGYTF. The gene calls are TRBV5-1 and TRBJ1-2, with TRBD1 matching 8 bases. With 1 base clipped from V and 4 bases from J, the junction kept 6 bases outside the gene matches. The CDR3 is made up of 15 amino acids. The germline V gene has CDR1 SGHRS and CDR2 YFSETQ. Looking up the rest from reference TRBV5-1 and TRBJ1-2 gives the full variable domain: KAGVTQTPRYLIKTRGQQVTLSCSPISGHRSVSWYQQTPGQGLQFLFEYFSETQRNKGNFPGRFSGRQFSNSRSEMNVSTLELGDSALYLCASSLLPGGVYGYTFGSGTRLTVV.

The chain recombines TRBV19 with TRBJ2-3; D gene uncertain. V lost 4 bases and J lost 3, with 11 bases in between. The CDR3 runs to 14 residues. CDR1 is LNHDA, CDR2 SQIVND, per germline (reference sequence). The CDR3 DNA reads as TGTGCCAGTAGTAGAGGTGGCCCAACAGATACGCAGTATTTT. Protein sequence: CASSRGGPTDTQYF.

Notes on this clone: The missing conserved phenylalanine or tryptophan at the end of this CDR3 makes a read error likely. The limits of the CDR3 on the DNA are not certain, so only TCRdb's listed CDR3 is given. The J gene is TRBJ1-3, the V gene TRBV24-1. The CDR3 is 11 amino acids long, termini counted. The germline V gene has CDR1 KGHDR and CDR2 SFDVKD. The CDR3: CATSDPREDSV.

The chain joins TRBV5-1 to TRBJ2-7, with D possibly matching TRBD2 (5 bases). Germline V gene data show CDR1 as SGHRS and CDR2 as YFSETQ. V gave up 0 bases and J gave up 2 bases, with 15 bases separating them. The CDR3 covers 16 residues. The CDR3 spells CASSLGGSGLTYEQYF. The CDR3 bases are TGCGCCAGCAGCTTGGGGGGAAGCGGATTAACCTACGAGCAGTACTTC.

The CDR3 loop reads CATGEGDTIYF. The CDR3 DNA sequence: TGTGCCACCGGAGAGGGAGACACCATATATTTT. The gene calls are TRBV10-3 and TRBJ1-3; D gene uncertain. V was pared by 10 bases and J by 8 bases, with 12 bases between. Germline CDR1 ENHRY, CDR2 SYGVKD. CDR3 length: 11 residues.

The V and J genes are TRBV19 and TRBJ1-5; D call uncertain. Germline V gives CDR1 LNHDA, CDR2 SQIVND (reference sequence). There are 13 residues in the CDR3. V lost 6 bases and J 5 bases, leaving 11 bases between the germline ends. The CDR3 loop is CASRTRIDQPQHF. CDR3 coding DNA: TGTGCCAGTAGGACAAGGATTGATCAGCCCCAGCATTTT.

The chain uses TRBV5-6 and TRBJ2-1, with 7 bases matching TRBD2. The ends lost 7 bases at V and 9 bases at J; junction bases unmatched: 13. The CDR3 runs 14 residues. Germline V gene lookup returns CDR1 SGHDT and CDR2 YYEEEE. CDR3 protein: CASLSGAGYGEQFF. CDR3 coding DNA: TGTGCCAGCCTGAGCGGGGCCGGATATGGTGAGCAGTTCTTC.

Written as DNA, the CDR3 is TGTGCCAGCAGCCAAGGCTCCGCGGCGCAGTACTTC. Encoded protein: CASSQGSAAQYF. The rearrangement uses TRBV3-1 (or the pseudogene TRBV3-2) and TRBJ2-7; D is uncertain. The germline CDR1 and CDR2 sequences are LGHDT and YNNKEL (reference sequence). The CDR3 length is 12 residues. The V end was cut by 1 base, the J end by 9 bases, with 10 bases between.

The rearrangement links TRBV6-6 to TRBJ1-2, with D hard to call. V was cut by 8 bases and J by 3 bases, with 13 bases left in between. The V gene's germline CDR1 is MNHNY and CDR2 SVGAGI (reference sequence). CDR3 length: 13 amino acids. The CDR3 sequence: CASGQEIDYGYTF. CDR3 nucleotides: TGTGCCAGCGGGCAGGAAATCGACTATGGCTACACCTTC.

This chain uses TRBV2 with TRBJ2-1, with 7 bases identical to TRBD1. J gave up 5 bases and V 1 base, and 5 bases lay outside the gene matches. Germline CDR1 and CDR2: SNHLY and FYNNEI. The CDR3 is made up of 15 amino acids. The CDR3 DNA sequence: TGTGCCAGCAGTGAAGAGGGGACAGATGACAATGAGCAGTTCTTC. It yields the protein CASSEEGTDDNEQFF.

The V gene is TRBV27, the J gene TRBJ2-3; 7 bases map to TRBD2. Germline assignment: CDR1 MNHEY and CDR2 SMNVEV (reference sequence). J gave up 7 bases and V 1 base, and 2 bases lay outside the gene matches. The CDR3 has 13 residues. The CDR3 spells CASSLWGGNTQYF. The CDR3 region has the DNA TGTGCCAGCAGTTTATGGGGGGGAAATACGCAGTATTTT.

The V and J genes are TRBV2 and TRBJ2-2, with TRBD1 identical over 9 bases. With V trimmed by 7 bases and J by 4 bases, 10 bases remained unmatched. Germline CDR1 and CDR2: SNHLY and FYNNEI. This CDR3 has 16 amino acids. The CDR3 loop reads CASTGQGLGGTGELFF. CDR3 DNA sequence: TGTGCCAGCACCGGACAGGGGCTGGGCGGCACCGGGGAGCTGTTTTTT.

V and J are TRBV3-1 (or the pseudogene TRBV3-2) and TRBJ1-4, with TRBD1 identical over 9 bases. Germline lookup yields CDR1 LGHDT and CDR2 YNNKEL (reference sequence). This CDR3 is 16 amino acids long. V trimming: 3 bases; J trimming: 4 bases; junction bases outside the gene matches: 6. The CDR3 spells CASSHWTGDYNEKLFF. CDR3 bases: TGTGCCAGCAGCCATTGGACAGGGGATTATAATGAAAAACTGTTTTTT.

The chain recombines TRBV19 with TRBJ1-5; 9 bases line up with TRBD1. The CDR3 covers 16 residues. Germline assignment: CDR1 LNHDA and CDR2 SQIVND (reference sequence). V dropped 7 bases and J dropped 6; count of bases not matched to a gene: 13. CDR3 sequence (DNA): TGTGCCAGTATTTGGGGACAGGGAGTTGTGAGTCAGCCCCAGCATTTT. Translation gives CASIWGQGVVSQPQHF.

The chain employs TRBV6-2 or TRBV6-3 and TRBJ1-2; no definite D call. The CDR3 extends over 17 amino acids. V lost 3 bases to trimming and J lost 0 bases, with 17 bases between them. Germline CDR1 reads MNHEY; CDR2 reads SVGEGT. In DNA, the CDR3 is TGTGCCAGCAGTTATAGCGACCAGCCTACAACTAACTATGGCTACACCTTC. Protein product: CASSYSDQPTTNYGYTF.

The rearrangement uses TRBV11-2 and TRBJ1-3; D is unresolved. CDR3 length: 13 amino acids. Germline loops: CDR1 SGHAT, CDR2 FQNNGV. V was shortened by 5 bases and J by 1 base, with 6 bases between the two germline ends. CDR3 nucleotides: TGTGCCAGCAGCCGAGAGTCTGGAAACACCATATATTTT. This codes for CASSRESGNTIYF.

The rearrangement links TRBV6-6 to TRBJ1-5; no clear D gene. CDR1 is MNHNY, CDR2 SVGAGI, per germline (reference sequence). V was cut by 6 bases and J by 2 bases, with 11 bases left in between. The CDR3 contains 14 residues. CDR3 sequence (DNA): TGTGCCAGCAGGGCCGGAGATGGCAATCAGCCCCAGCATTTT. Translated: CASRAGDGNQPQHF.

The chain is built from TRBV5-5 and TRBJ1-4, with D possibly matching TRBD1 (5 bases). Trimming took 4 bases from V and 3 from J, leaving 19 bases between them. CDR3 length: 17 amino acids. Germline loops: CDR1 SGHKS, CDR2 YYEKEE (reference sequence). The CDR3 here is CASSPIVATGPNEKLFF. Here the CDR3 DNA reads TGTGCCAGCAGCCCCATCGTCGCAACAGGCCCTAATGAAAAACTGTTTTTT.

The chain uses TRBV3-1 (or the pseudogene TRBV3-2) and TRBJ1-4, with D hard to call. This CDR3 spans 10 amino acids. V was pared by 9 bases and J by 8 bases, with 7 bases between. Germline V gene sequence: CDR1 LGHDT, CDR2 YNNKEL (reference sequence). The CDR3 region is CARSREKLFF. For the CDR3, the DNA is TGTGCCAGGTCCCGGGAAAAACTGTTTTTT.

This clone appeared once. The CDR3 nucleotides read TGTGCCAGCTCTGCTACCCCCACAGATACGCAGTATTTT. This encodes CASSATPTDTQYF. The V call is TRBV2, the J call TRBJ2-3; D gene uncertain. CDR1 SNHLY and CDR2 FYNNEI come from the germline V gene. CDR3 size: 13 residues. The V and J ends lost 8 bases and 2 bases respectively, with 11 bases between them. Based on the CDR3 plus reference TRBV2 and TRBJ2-3, the full variable domain is EPEVTQTPSHQVTQMGQEVILRCVPISNHLYFYWYRQILGQKVEFLVSFYNNEISEKSEIFDDQFSVERPDGSNFTLKIRSTKLEDSAMYFCASSATPTDTQYFGPGTRLTVL.

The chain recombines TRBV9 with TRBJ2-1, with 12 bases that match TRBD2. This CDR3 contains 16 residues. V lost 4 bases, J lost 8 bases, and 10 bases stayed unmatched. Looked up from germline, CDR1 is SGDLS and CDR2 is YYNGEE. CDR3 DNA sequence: TGTGCCAGCAGCCGACTAGCGGGGGCAACGGGGGATGAGCAGTTCTTC. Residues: CASSRLAGATGDEQFF.

The CDR3 DNA is TGTGCCAGAGGGGAGGGGCTAAGTGTTTACGAGCAGTACTTC. The encoded protein is CARGEGLSVYEQYF. The chain couples TRBV2 to TRBJ2-7; 7 bases are a match to TRBD2. Losses at the gene ends were 9 bases for V and 4 bases for J; bases not matched to a gene: 12. The CDR3 contains 14 residues. Germline lookup yields CDR1 SNHLY and CDR2 FYNNEI. Looking up the rest from reference TRBV2 and TRBJ2-7 gives the full variable domain: EPEVTQTPSHQVTQMGQEVILRCVPISNHLYFYWYRQILGQKVEFLVSFYNNEISEKSEIFDDQFSVERPDGSNFTLKIRSTKLEDSAMYFCARGEGLSVYEQYFGPGTRLTVT.

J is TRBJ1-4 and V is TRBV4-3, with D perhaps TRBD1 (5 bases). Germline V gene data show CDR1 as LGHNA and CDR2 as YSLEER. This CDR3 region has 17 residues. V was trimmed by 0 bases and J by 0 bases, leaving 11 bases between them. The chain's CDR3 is CASSQELSTATNEKLFF. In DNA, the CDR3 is TGCGCCAGCAGCCAAGAACTCTCGACAGCAACTAATGAAAAACTGTTTTTT.

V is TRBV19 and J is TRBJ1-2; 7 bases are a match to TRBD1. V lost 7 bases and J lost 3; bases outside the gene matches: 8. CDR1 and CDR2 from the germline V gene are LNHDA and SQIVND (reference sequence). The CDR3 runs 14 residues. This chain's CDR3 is CASTLWTGDYGYTF. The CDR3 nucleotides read TGTGCCAGTACCCTTTGGACAGGAGACTATGGCTACACCTTC.

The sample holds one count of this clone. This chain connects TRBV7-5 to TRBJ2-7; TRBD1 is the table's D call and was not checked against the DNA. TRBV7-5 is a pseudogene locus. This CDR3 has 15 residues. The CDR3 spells CVRSPRVARHYEQYF. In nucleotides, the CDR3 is TGTGTCAGAAGCCCCAGGGTGGCGAGACACTACGAGCAGTACTTC.

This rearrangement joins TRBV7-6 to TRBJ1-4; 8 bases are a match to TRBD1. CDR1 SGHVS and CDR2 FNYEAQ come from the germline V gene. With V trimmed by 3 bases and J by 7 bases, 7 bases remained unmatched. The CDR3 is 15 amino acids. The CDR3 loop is CASSFQGAHSEKLFF. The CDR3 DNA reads TGTGCCAGCAGCTTCCAGGGGGCACATAGTGAAAAACTGTTTTTT.

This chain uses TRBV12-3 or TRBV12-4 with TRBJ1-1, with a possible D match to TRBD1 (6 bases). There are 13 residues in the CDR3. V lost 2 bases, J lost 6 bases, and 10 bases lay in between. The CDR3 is CASSLIKGAEAFF. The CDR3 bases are TGTGCCAGCAGTTTAATAAAGGGGGCTGAAGCTTTCTTT.

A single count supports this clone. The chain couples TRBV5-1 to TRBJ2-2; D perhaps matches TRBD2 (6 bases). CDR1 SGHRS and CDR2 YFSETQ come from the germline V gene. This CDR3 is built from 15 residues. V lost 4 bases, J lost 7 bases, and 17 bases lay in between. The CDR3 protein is CASSRGPSAGGELFF. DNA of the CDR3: TGCGCCAGCAGCCGCGGCCCTAGCGCGGGCGGGGAGCTGTTTTTT.

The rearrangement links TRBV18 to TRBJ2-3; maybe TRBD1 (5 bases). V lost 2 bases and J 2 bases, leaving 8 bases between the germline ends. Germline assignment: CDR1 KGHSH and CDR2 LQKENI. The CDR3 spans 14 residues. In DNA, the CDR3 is TGTGCCAGCTCACCATTTGGGGCCACAGATACGCAGTATTTT. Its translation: CASSPFGATDTQYF.

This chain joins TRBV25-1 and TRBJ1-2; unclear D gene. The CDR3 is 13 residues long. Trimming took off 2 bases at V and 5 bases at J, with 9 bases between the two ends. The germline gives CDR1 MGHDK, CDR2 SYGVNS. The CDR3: CASSERRWYGYTF. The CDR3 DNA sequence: TGTGCCAGCAGTGAACGGAGGTGGTATGGCTACACCTTC.

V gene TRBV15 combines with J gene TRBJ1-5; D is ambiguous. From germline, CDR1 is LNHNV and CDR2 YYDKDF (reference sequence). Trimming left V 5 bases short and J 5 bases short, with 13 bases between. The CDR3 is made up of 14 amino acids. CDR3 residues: CATSLTRIDQPQHF. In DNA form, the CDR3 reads TGTGCCACCAGCTTGACAAGAATTGATCAGCCCCAGCATTTT.